These 8 T cell receptor beta chains originate from one sample sequenced in a study of T cell responses to AZD1222 COVID-19 vaccine. Sequenced by immunoSEQ multiplex PCR; TCRdb stores in-frame clones only, minus some. Among more than 150,000 clones listed, roughly 94% were seen once. The specimen was peripheral blood, collected on day 0 of AZD1222 vaccination. These receptors were taken from an adult in good health.

This clone was seen a single time. The gene calls are TRBV28 and TRBJ1-5, with 7 bases identical to TRBD1. This CDR3 is 15 amino acids long. V was pared by 6 bases and J by 4 bases, with 9 bases of the junction left unmatched. Per germline, CDR1 MDHEN and CDR2 SYDVKM. The CDR3 loop reads CASSPDRVGNQPQHF. DNA of the CDR3: TGTGCCAGCAGCCCAGACAGGGTGGGGAATCAGCCCCAGCATTTT. Drawing the rest from reference TRBV28 and TRBJ1-5, the complete variable domain is DVKVTQSSRYLVKRTGEKVFLECVQDMDHENMFWYRQDPGLGLRLIYFSYDVKMKEKGDIPEGYSVSREKKERFSLILESASTNQTSMYLCASSPDRVGNQPQHFGDGTRLSIL.

The chain recombines TRBV19 with TRBJ1-2, with 8 bases aligning to TRBD1. Germline V CDR1 and CDR2: LNHDA, SQIVND (reference sequence). The ends lost 6 bases at V and 5 bases at J; junction bases unmatched: 8. The CDR3 totals 14 residues. The CDR3 spells CASSDPTGVYGYTF. CDR3 DNA sequence: TGTGCCAGTAGCGACCCGACAGGGGTGTATGGCTACACCTTC. Full variable domain (remainder filled in from reference TRBV19 and TRBJ1-2): DGGITQSPKYLFRKEGQNVTLSCEQNLNHDAMYWYRQDPGQGLRLIYYSQIVNDFQKGDIAEGYSVSREKKESFPLTVTSAQKNPTAFYLCASSDPTGVYGYTFGSGTRLTVV.

V gene TRBV27 combines with J gene TRBJ1-5; TRBD1 might be the D (5 bases). CDR1 MNHEY and CDR2 SMNVEV come from the germline V gene (reference sequence). With 5 bases removed from V and 2 bases from J, the gap between germline ends came to 16 bases. The CDR3 extends over 16 amino acids. CDR3 sequence reads: CASSHLGQDRNQPQHF. CDR3 bases: TGTGCCAGCAGTCACCTGGGGCAGGACCGCAATCAGCCCCAGCATTTT.

The chain has TRBV9 and TRBJ1-3; no clear D gene. The CDR3 is 14 residues long. Trimming left V 2 bases short and J 2 bases short, with 8 bases between. Germline V gives CDR1 SGDLS, CDR2 YYNGEE. DNA for the CDR3: TGTGCCAGCAGCGTTTCCGAGGCTGGAAACACCATATATTTT. Translation: CASSVSEAGNTIYF.

The chain carries TRBV5-1 and TRBJ2-7, with a possible D match to TRBD1 (5 bases). With 2 bases removed from V and 3 bases from J, the gap between germline ends came to 12 bases. CDR3 size: 14 residues. The V gene's germline CDR1 is SGHRS and CDR2 YFSETQ. The CDR3 bases are TGCGCCAGCAGCTTTGACGGACACAGCTACGAGCAGTACTTC. Residues: CASSFDGHSYEQYF.

The chain couples TRBV20-1 to TRBJ1-1; maybe TRBD1 (6 bases). Deletions cut 6 bases from V and 8 bases from J, with 13 bases between. Germline-derived CDR1 and CDR2 are DFQATT and SNEGSKA (reference sequence). This CDR3 has 11 residues. In nucleotides, the CDR3 is TGCAGTGCCAATCGGCAGGGGGAAGCTTTCTTT. This encodes CSANRQGEAFF.

The chain employs TRBV6-5 and TRBJ1-2; 9 bases match TRBD1. Trimming took 8 bases from V and 7 from J; bases not matched to a gene: 11. Germline V gives CDR1 MNHEY, CDR2 SVGAGI. The CDR3 runs 14 residues. CDR3 sequence: CASHGRGQGSGYTF. In DNA form, the CDR3 reads TGTGCCAGCCACGGGAGGGGACAGGGCTCTGGCTACACCTTC.

The CDR3 loop reads CASSSGQYNEQFF. CDR3 DNA sequence: TGTGCCAGCAGTAGCGGACAGTACAATGAGCAGTTCTTC. This chain joins TRBV2 and TRBJ2-1; maybe TRBD1 (6 bases). The germline gives CDR1 SNHLY, CDR2 FYNNEI. This CDR3 has 13 amino acids. V lost 5 bases and J 4 bases, leaving 9 bases between the germline ends.